This entry lists 15 T cell receptor beta chains sequenced from one sample in a study of control samples from healthy donors and cancer patients. Measured with immunoSEQ multiplex PCR; TCRdb has only the in-frame clones, and not every one. The profile shows approximately 160,000 clones, around 90% of them singletons. The sample consisted of blood. All receptors come from a woman aged 25 to 45 in good health.

This chain uses TRBV4-1 with TRBJ2-1; 10 bases align to TRBD2. The length of the CDR3 is 15 residues. V lost 5 bases and J lost 10; bases outside the gene matches: 11. CDR1 and CDR2 from the germline V gene are MGHRA and YSYEKL. CDR3: CASSVTRTSGYEQFF. In nucleotides, the CDR3 is TGCGCCAGCAGCGTCACTCGGACTAGCGGATACGAGCAGTTCTTC.

The chain has TRBV5-1 and TRBJ1-1; 8 positions match TRBD1. Germline loops: CDR1 SGHRS, CDR2 YFSETQ. CDR3 size: 16 residues. Losses at the gene ends were 4 bases for V and 1 base for J; bases not matched to a gene: 9. CDR3 sequence reads: CASSPGGTGGNTEAFF. CDR3 nucleotides: TGCGCCAGCAGCCCGGGGGGGACAGGAGGGAACACTGAAGCTTTCTTT.

The rearrangement links TRBV6-5 to TRBJ1-2; the D is unclear. The CDR3 consists of 14 residues. The germline V and J ends were trimmed by 2 bases and 2 bases, with 9 bases remaining between them. CDR1 and CDR2 (germline): MNHEY, SVGAGI. In DNA, the CDR3 is TGTGCCAGCAGTTACAAGGCACCAAACTATGGCTACACCTTC. Translating it yields CASSYKAPNYGYTF.

The chain employs TRBV5-1 and TRBJ1-1; no clear D. V lost 0 bases and J 0 bases, leaving 3 bases between the germline ends. Germline assignment: CDR1 SGHRS and CDR2 YFSETQ. The CDR3 covers 13 residues. The CDR3, as DNA: TGCGCCAGCAGCTTGGGATTGAACACTGAAGCTTTCTTT. Its protein product is CASSLGLNTEAFF.

In this sample, this clone turned up once. The chain combines TRBV7-9 with TRBJ2-7; 7 bases align to TRBD2. The germline gives CDR1 SEHNR, CDR2 FQNEAQ (reference sequence). The CDR3 length is 12 residues. The junction had 4 bases not matched to a gene; V was cut back by 5 bases and J by 6 bases. CDR3 in DNA: TGTGCCAGCAGCAGCGGGACTCGCGAGCAGTACTTC. It is translated as CASSSGTREQYF.

The chain employs TRBV13 and TRBJ1-4; D perhaps matches TRBD1 (5 bases). This CDR3 is built from 14 residues. Germline V CDR1 and CDR2: PRHDT, FYEKMQ (reference sequence). V was cut by 0 bases and J by 8 bases, with 10 bases left in between. DNA for the CDR3: TGTGCCAGCAGCTTAGGAGGGGTAGAGGAAAAACTGTTTTTT. It is translated as CASSLGGVEEKLFF.

This clone was found once. The chain is built from TRBV4-1 and TRBJ2-4; 7 positions agree with TRBD1. Germline trimming cut 1 base from V and 7 bases from J; bases unmatched to any gene: 7. Germline V CDR1 and CDR2: MGHRA, YSYEKL. This CDR3 has 15 amino acids. CDR3 in amino acids: CASSQGRQGRNIQYF. The CDR3 DNA sequence: TGCGCCAGCAGCCAAGGACGACAGGGTAGGAACATTCAGTACTTC.

The rearrangement uses TRBV29-1 and TRBJ2-5, with D tentatively TRBD2 (6 bases). This CDR3 contains 16 residues. Trimming left V 0 bases short and J 1 base short, with 15 bases between. Looked up from germline, CDR1 is SQVTM and CDR2 is ANQGSEA. CDR3 region: CSVEDRGWEAQETQYF. The CDR3 region has the DNA TGCAGCGTTGAAGATCGAGGGTGGGAGGCCCAAGAGACCCAGTACTTC.

The V call is TRBV6-5, the J call TRBJ2-7, with TRBD1 matching 7 bases. CDR3 size: 14 residues. V shed 8 bases, J shed 2 bases, and the junction held 9 bases outside the gene matches. Germline V gene lookup returns CDR1 MNHEY and CDR2 SVGAGI. The CDR3 DNA reads TGTGCCAGCCGAACCCCGCAGGGGGCCTACGAGCAGTACTTC. This sequence encodes CASRTPQGAYEQYF.

The genes are TRBV5-1 and TRBJ1-4; TRBD1 is a possible D gene (5 bases). Trimming cost V 4 bases and J 5 bases, with 18 bases left between them. This CDR3 is 16 amino acids long. Germline values: CDR1 SGHRS, CDR2 YFSETQ. This CDR3 reads CASSPDLRVGNEKLFF. The CDR3 nucleotides read TGCGCCAGCAGCCCGGACCTCAGGGTGGGGAATGAAAAACTGTTTTTT. The full variable domain, with the rest looked up from reference TRBV5-1 and TRBJ1-4, is KAGVTQTPRYLIKTRGQQVTLSCSPISGHRSVSWYQQTPGQGLQFLFEYFSETQRNKGNFPGRFSGRQFSNSRSEMNVSTLELGDSALYLCASSPDLRVGNEKLFFGSGTQLSVL.

In its sample, this clone was seen once. The CDR3 sequence: CASSQELTSGLNEQFF. CDR3 DNA: TGCGCCAGCAGCCAAGAATTGACTAGCGGTCTGAATGAGCAGTTCTTC. The rearrangement joins TRBV4-1 to TRBJ2-1; 9 nucleotides match TRBD2. V trimming: 0 bases; J trimming: 7 bases; junction bases outside the gene matches: 7. Germline values: CDR1 MGHRA, CDR2 YSYEKL. The CDR3 loop spans 16 amino acids.

The chain joins TRBV19 to TRBJ1-5; D may be TRBD1 (6 bases). Trimming removed 2 bases from V and 9 bases from J, with 14 bases in between. Germline V gene data show CDR1 as LNHDA and CDR2 as SQIVND (reference sequence). The CDR3 spans 14 residues. CDR3 nucleotides: TGTGCCAGTAGTATACAGGGGATCAGGTGGCCCCAGCATTTT. Translation gives CASSIQGIRWPQHF.

V gene TRBV9 combines with J gene TRBJ2-2, with D perhaps assigned TRBD1 or TRBD2 (6 bases each). V gave up 0 bases and J gave up 5 bases, with 14 bases separating them. The CDR3 sequence is 16 residues long. Germline V gene data show CDR1 as SGDLS and CDR2 as YYNGEE. CDR3 residues: CASSVGWQGRTGELFF. As DNA, the CDR3 is TGTGCCAGCAGCGTAGGGTGGCAGGGGAGGACCGGGGAGCTGTTTTTT. The variable domain in full, with the rest retrieved from reference TRBV9 and TRBJ2-2, is DSGVTQTPKHLITATGQRVTLRCSPRSGDLSVYWYQQSLDQGLQFLIQYYNGEERAKGNILERFSAQQFPDLHSELNLSSLELGDSALYFCASSVGWQGRTGELFFGEGSRLTVL.

The gene calls are TRBV19 and TRBJ2-5; 8 nucleotides agree with TRBD1. The CDR3 is 14 residues long. Germline V gene sequence: CDR1 LNHDA, CDR2 SQIVND (reference sequence). J lost 5 bases, V lost 6 bases, and 8 bases had no gene match. CDR3 sequence reads: CASSADRVGETQYF. The CDR3 DNA follows: TGTGCCAGTAGCGCGGACAGGGTTGGGGAGACCCAGTACTTC.

The chain employs TRBV27 and TRBJ1-3; D is perhaps TRBD1 (6 bases). The CDR3 totals 15 residues. Germline-derived CDR1 and CDR2 are MNHEY and SMNVEV (reference sequence). The V end lost 2 bases, the J end lost 7 bases, and 15 bases lay between the germline ends. CDR3 DNA: TGTGCCAGCAGTTTAAGTGGGATGGGACACAACACCATATATTTT. Protein sequence: CASSLSGMGHNTIYF.